This TCR beta chain was documented in a study of T cells after yellow fever vaccination. J lost 6 bases, V lost 5 bases, and 8 bases had no gene match. In germline, CDR1 is KGHSH, CDR2 LQKENI. The CDR3 consists of 15 residues. It was through 5'RACE template switching that TCR cDNA was made, with a universal primer site and UMIs added. TCRdb itself ran the 5' RACE reads through MiXCR, one entry per CDR3 protein. The table lists 550,000 or so distinct CDR3 sequences, around 21% of them singletons. This receptor was identified in a man aged 25 to 40 who received the YFV17D yellow fever vaccine. The chain recombines TRBV18 with TRBJ2-2, with 8 bases identical to TRBD1. The sample consisted of PBMCs, taken 15 days after the yellow fever booster vaccination. The CDR3 nucleotides read TGTGCCAGCTCATCCAGACAGGGGAAATCCGGGGAGCTGTTTTTT. Translated, it gives CASSSRQGKSGELFF.